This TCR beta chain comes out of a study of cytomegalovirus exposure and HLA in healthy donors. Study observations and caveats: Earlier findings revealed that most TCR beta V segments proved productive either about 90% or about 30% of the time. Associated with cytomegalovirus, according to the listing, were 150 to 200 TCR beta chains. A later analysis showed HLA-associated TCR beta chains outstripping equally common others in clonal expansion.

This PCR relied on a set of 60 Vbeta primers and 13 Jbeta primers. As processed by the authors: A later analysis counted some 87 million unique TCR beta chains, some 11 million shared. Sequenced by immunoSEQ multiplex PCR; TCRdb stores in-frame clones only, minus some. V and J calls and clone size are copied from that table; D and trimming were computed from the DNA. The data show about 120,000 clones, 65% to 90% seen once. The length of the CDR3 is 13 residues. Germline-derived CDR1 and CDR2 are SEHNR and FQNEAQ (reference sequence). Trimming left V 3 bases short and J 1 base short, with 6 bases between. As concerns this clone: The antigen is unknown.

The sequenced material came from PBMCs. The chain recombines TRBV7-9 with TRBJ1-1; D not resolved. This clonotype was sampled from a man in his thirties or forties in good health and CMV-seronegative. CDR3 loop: CASSLEGNTEAFF. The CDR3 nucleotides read TGTGCCAGCAGCTTGGAGGGGAACACTGAAGCTTTCTTT.